Reported below is one TCR beta chain. The sample is drawn from a study of T cell responses to AZD1222 COVID-19 vaccine. Clones were read by immunoSEQ multiplex PCR, and TCRdb kept only the in-frame ones, dropping some. This sample yields 100,000 to 110,000 clones, of which about 88% are seen a single time; about 1.8% belongs to the top ten. There are 14 residues in the CDR3. V was pared by 6 bases and J by 0 bases, with 11 bases between. In germline, CDR1 is WSHSY, CDR2 SAAADI. The chain combines TRBV10-2 with TRBJ1-1; TRBD1 is a possible D gene (5 bases). The specimen was peripheral blood, collected on day 0 of AZD1222 vaccination. The origin of this receptor is an adult in good health. CDR3 loop: CASSRGRMNTEAFF. CDR3 in DNA: TGCGCCAGCAGCCGGGGACGGATGAACACTGAAGCTTTCTTT.